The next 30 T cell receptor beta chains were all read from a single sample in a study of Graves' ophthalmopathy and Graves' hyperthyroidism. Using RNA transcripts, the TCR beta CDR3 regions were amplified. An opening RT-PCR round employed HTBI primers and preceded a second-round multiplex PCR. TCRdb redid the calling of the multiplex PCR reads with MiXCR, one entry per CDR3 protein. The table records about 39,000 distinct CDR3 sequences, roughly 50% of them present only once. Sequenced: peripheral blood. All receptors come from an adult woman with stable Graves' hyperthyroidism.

The CDR3 DNA reads as TGTGCCAGCAGCTTCGGGTTCGGGGGCGGGAACTATGGCTACACCTTC. It translates to CASSFGFGGGNYGYTF. This chain joins TRBV7-2 and TRBJ1-2, with a tentative D call TRBD1 (6 bases). CDR1 and CDR2 from the germline V gene are SGHTA and FQGNSA. The length of the CDR3 is 16 residues. V lost 3 bases to trimming and J lost 2 bases, with 16 bases between them.

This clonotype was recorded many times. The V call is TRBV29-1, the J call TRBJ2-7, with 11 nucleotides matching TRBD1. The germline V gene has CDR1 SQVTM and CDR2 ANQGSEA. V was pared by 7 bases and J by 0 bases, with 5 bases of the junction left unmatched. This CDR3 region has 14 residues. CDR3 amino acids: CSDAGTGGSYEQYF. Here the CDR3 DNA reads TGCAGCGACGCCGGGACAGGGGGCTCCTACGAGCAGTACTTC.

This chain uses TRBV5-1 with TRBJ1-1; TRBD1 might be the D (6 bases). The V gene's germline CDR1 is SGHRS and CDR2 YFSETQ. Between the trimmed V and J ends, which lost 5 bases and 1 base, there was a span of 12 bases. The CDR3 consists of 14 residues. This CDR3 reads CASRSGTTNTEAFF. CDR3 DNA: TGCGCCAGCAGGTCCGGGACAACGAACACTGAAGCTTTCTTT.

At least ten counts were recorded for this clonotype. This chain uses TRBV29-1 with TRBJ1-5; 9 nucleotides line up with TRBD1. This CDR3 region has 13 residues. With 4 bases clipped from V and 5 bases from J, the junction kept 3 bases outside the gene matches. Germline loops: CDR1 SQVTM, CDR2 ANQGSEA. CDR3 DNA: TGCAGCGTTGCCCGGACAGGGGATCAGCCCCAGCATTTT. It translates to CSVARTGDQPQHF.

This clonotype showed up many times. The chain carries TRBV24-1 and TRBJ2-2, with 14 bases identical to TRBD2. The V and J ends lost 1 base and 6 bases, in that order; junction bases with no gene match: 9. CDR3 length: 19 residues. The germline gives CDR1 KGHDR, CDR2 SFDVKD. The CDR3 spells CATSDFPPRLAGGPGELFF. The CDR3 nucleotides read TGTGCCACCAGTGATTTTCCCCCGCGACTAGCGGGAGGGCCCGGGGAGCTGTTTTTT.

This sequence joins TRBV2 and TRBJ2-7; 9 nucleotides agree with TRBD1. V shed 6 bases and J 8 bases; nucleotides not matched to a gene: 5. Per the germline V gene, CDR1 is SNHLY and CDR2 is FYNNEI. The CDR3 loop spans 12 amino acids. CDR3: CASRGDRVKQYF. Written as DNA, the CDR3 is TGTGCCAGCAGGGGGGACAGGGTGAAGCAGTACTTC.

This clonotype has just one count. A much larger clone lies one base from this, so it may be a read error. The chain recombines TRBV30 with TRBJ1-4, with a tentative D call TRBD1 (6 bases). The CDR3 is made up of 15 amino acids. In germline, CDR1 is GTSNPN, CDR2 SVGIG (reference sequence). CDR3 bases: TGTGCCTGGAGTGGATACAGGGAGAATAATGAAAAACCGTTTTTT. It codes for CAWSGYRENNEKPFF.

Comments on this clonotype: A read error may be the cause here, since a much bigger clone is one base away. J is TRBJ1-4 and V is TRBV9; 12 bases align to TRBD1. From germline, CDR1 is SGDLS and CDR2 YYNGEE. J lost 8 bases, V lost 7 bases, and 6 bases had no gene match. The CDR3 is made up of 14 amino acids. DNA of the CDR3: TGTGCCAGCGGCCCCGGGACAGGGGGCGAAAAACTGTTTTTT. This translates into CASGPGTGGEKLFF.

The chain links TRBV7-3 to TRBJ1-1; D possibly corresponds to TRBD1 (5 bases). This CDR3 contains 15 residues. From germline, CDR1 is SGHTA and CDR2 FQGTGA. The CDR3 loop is CVCSPGPGRDTEAFF. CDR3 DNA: TGTGTCTGCAGCCCGGGGCCAGGGAGGGACACTGAAGCTTTCTTT. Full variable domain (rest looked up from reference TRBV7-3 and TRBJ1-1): GAGVSQTPSNKVTEKGKYVELRCDPISGHTALYWYRQSLGQGPEFLIYFQGTGAADDSGLPNDRFFAVRPEGSVSTLKIQRTERGDSAVYLCVCSPGPGRDTEAFFGQGTRLTVV.

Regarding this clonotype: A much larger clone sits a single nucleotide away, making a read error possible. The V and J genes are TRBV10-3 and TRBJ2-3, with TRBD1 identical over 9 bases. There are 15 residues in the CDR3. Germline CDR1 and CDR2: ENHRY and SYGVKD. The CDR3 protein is CASETGTGIGDTRYF. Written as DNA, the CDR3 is TGTGCCAGCGAGACCGGGACAGGGATTGGAGATACGCGGTATTTT.

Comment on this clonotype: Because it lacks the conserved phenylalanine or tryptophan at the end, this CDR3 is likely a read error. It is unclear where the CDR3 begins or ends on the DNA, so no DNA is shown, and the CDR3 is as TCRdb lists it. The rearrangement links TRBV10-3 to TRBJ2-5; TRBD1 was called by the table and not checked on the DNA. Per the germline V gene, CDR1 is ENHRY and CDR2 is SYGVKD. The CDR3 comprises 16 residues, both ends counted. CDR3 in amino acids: CASSYTGRNYGYTFGS.

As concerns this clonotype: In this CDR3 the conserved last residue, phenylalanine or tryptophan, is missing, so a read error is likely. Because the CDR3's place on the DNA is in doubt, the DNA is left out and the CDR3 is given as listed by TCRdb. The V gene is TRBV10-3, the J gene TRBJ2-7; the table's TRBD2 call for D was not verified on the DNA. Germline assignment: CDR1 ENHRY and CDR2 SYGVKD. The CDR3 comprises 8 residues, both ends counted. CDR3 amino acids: CAISDPSG.

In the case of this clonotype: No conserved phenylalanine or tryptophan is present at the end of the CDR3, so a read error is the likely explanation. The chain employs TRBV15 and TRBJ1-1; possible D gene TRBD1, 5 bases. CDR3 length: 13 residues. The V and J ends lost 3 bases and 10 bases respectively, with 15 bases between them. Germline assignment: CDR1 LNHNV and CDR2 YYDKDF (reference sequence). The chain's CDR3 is CATSSLGVTRAFL. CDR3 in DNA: TGTGCCACCAGCAGTCTGGGGGTGACTAGAGCTTTCCTT.

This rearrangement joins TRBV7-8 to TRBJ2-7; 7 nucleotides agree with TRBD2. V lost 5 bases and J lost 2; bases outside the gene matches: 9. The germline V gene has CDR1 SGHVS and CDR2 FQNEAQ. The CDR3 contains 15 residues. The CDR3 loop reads CASSRLAGGTYEQYF. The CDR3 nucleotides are TGTGCCAGCAGCAGACTAGCTGGGGGTACCTACGAGCAGTACTTC.

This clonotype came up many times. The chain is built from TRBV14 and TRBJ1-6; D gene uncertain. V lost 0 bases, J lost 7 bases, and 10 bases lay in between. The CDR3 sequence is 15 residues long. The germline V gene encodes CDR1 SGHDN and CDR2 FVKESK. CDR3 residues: CASSQEDGRNSPLHF. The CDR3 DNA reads TGTGCCAGCAGCCAAGAGGACGGCCGAAATTCACCCCTCCACTTT.

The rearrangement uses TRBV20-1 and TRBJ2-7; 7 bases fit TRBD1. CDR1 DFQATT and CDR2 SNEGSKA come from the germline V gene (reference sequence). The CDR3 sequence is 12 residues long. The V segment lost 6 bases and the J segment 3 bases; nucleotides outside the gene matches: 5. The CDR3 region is CSARQGNYEQYF. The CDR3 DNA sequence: TGCAGTGCCCGACAGGGTAACTACGAGCAGTACTTC.

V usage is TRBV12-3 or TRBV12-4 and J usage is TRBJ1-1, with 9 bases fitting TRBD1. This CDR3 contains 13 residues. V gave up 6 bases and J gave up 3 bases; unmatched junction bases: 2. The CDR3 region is CASRQGADTEAFF. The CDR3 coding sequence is TGTGCCAGCAGACAGGGGGCGGACACTGAAGCTTTCTTT.

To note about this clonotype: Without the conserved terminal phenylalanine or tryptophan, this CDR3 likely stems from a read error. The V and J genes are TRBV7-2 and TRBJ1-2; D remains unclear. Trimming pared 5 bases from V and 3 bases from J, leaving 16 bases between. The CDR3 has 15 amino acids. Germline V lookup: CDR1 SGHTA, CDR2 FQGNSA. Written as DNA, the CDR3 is TGTGCCAGCAGCCCTAGTGGCCTCTTCGACTATGGCTACACCTCC. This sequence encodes CASSPSGLFDYGYTS.

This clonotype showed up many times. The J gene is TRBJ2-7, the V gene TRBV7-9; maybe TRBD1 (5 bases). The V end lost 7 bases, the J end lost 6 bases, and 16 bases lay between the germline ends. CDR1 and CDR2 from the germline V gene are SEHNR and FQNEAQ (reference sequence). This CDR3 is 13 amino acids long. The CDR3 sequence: CASTRGQGGEQYF. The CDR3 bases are TGTGCCAGCACCCGTGGGCAGGGCGGCGAGCAGTACTTC.

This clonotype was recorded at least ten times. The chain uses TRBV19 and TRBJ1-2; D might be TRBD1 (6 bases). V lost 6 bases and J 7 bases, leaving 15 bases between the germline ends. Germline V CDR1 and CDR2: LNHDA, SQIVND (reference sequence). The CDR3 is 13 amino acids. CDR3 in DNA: TGTGCCAGTAGCGAATTCACCAGGGGTGGCTACACCTTC. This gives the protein CASSEFTRGGYTF. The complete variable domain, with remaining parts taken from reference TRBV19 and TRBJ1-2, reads DGGITQSPKYLFRKEGQNVTLSCEQNLNHDAMYWYRQDPGQGLRLIYYSQIVNDFQKGDIAEGYSVSREKKESFPLTVTSAQKNPTAFYLCASSEFTRGGYTFGSGTRLTVV.

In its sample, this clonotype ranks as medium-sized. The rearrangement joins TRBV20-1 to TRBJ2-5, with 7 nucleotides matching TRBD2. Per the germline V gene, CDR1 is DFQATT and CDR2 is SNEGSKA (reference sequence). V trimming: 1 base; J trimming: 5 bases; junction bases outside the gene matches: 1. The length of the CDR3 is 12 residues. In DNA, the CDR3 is TGCAGTGCTAGAGCGGGAGGTGAGACCCAGTACTTC. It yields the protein CSARAGGETQYF.

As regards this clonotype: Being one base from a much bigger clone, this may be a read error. The CDR3 DNA sequence: TGTGCCAGCAGTTCCCAAGGGGGCCTCACGGGCTACGAGCAGTACTTC. This translates into CASSSQGGLTGYEQYF. The chain has TRBV7-6 and TRBJ2-7; TRBD1 matches 7 bases. The germline V gene encodes CDR1 SGHVS and CDR2 FNYEAQ. This CDR3 contains 16 residues. V dropped 6 bases and J dropped 3; count of bases not matched to a gene: 14. Variable domain in full (rest from reference TRBV7-6 and TRBJ2-7): GAGVSQSPRYKVTKRGQDVALRCDPISGHVSLYWYRQALGQGPEFLTYFNYEAQQDKSGLPNDRFSAERPEGSISTLTIQRTEQRDSAMYRCASSSQGGLTGYEQYFGPGTRLTVT.

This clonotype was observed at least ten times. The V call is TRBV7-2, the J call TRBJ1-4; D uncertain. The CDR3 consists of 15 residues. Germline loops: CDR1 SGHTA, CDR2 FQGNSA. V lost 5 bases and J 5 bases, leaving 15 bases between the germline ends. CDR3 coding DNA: TGTGCCAGCAGCCGTCAATCCAGCCGCAATGAAAAACTGTTTTTT. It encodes CASSRQSSRNEKLFF.

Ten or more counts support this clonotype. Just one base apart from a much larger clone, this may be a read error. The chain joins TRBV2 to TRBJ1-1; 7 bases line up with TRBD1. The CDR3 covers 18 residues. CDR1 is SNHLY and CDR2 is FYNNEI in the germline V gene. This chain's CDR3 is CASSDISRTGDTNTEASF. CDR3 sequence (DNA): TGTGCCAGCAGTGATATCAGTAGGACAGGCGATACGAACACTGAAGCTTCCTTT.

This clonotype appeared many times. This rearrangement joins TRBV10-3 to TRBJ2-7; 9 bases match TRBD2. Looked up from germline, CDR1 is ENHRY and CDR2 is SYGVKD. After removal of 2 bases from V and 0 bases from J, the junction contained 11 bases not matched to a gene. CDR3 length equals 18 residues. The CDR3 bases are TGTGCCATCAGTGAGAAGGCGGGAGGGCCGTCAAGCTCCTACGAGCAGTACTTC. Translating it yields CAISEKAGGPSSSYEQYF.

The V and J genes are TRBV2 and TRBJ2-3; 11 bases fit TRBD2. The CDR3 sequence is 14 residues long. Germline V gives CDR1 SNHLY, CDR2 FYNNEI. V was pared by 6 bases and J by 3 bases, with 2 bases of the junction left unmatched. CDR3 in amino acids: CASRGTSGTDTQYF. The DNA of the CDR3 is TGTGCCAGCAGGGGGACTAGCGGAACAGATACGCAGTATTTT.

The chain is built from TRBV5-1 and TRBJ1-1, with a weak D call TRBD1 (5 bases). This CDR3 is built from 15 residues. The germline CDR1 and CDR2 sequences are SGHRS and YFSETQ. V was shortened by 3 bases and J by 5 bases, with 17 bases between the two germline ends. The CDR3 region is CASSSSTGGVTEAFF. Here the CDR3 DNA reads TGCGCCAGCAGCTCTTCCACGGGGGGGGTGACTGAAGCTTTCTTT.

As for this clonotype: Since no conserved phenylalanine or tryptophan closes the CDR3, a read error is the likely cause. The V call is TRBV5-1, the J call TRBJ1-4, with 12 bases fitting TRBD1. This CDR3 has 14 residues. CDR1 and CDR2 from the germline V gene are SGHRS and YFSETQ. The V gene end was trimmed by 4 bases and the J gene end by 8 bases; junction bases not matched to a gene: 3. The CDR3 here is CASSTGTGGEKLFL. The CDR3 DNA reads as TGCGCCAGCAGCACCGGGACAGGGGGCGAAAAACTGTTTTTA.

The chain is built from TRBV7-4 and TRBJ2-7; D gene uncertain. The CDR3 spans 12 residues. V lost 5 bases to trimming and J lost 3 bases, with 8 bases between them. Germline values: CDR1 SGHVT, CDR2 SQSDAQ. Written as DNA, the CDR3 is TGTGCCAGCAGCACGATGGACTACGAGCAGTACTTC. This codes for CASSTMDYEQYF.

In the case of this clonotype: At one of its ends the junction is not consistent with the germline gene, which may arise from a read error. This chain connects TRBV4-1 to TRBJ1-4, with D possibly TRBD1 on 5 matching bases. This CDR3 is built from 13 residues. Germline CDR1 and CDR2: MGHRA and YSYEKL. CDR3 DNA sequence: TGTGCCAGCAGCCAAGGACATAATAAGAAACTGTTTTTT. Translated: CASSQGHNKKLFF.